This TCR beta chain originates from a study of blood T cell repertoires in COVID-19. Study as a whole: Collection of acute and convalescent COVID-19 samples took place in the United States, Italy and Spain. From T cells, B-cell-depleted T cells, or PBMCs came the material, which was cDNA or gDNA.

In germline, CDR1 is MNHNY, CDR2 SVGAGI (reference sequence). The J segment lost 3 bases and the V segment lost 2 bases, leaving 10 bases of the junction unmatched. The CDR3 has 16 amino acids. Original processing notes: From reference gene primer amplification, estimates of nucleated cell counts were derived. Clones were read by immunoSEQ multiplex PCR, and TCRdb kept only the in-frame ones, dropping some. D and trimming come from the DNA, and the V and J calls and clone size come from that table. The sample yields about 100,000 clones, more than 85% seen once. This clone was seen only once. The sample taken for sequencing was peripheral blood. The origin of this receptor is a man younger than 30 with acute or convalescent COVID-19. V is TRBV6-6 and J is TRBJ2-7, with TRBD1 matching 7 bases. The chain's CDR3 is CASSYRRGQKLYEQYF. CDR3 coding DNA: TGTGCCAGCAGTTACAGACGGGGACAGAAACTCTACGAGCAGTACTTC.